Shown below are 31 T cell receptor beta chains from a single sample sequenced in a study of blood T cell repertoires in COVID-19. Assay: immunoSEQ multiplex PCR; the TCRdb copy retains only in-frame clones and omits some. The sample holds about 250,000 clones, around 81% seen once. The sequencing sample was made of peripheral blood. These receptors were collected from a person aged 65 to 85 with COVID-19, enrolled during active disease.

In nucleotides, the CDR3 is TGTGCCAGCAGCCAAGATCGTACAGATACGCAGTATTTT. Amino acid sequence: CASSQDRTDTQYF. The rearrangement uses TRBV3-1 (or the pseudogene TRBV3-2) and TRBJ2-3; D remains unclear. The CDR3 runs 13 residues. Looked up from germline, CDR1 is LGHDT and CDR2 is YNNKEL (reference sequence). Trimming pared 0 bases from V and 3 bases from J, leaving 4 bases between.

This chain joins TRBV3-1 (or the pseudogene TRBV3-2) and TRBJ2-3; D remains ambiguous. This CDR3 has 12 amino acids. V lost 4 bases and J lost 9, with 11 bases in between. Germline loops: CDR1 LGHDT, CDR2 YNNKEL (reference sequence). CDR3 protein: CASSLSLTTQYF. The DNA of the CDR3 is TGTGCCAGCAGCCTTAGCCTTACGACGCAGTATTTT.

V and J are TRBV28 and TRBJ2-2; TRBD1 matches at 11 bases. Germline CDR1 and CDR2: MDHEN and SYDVKM. CDR3 length equals 18 residues. After removal of 5 bases from V and 5 bases from J, the junction contained 13 bases not matched to a gene. The CDR3 DNA is TGTGCCAGCAGTCTAGGTACCCCGGGACAGGGGGGGACCGGGGAGCTGTTTTTT. This encodes CASSLGTPGQGGTGELFF.

The chain recombines TRBV10-2 with TRBJ1-3, with D perhaps TRBD1 (5 bases). V shed 6 bases and J shed 0 bases, with 24 bases lying between them. The germline CDR1 and CDR2 sequences are WSHSY and SAAADI. This CDR3 has 19 residues. The CDR3 loop reads CASSLFAGGSLSSGNTIYF. The CDR3 nucleotides are TGCGCCAGCAGCCTATTCGCGGGGGGGAGCCTAAGCTCTGGAAACACCATATATTTT.

The DNA for the CDR3 is TGTGCCAGCACCCCGTCTAGCAGCACCGGGGAGCTGTTTTTT. It encodes CASTPSSSTGELFF. J is TRBJ2-2 and V is TRBV7-3; D possibly corresponds to TRBD2 (5 bases). Trimming left V 7 bases short and J 4 bases short, with 13 bases between. Per germline, CDR1 SGHTA and CDR2 FQGTGA. This CDR3 region has 14 residues.

The chain joins TRBV7-8 to TRBJ1-4; D uncertain. This CDR3 spans 12 amino acids. Germline values: CDR1 SGHVS, CDR2 FQNEAQ. The ends were cut back, 6 bases at V and 8 bases at J, with 10 bases in the middle. The CDR3 nucleotides are TGTGCCAGCAGATTAACCGGGGAAAAACTGTTTTTT. Protein product: CASRLTGEKLFF.

V is TRBV6-5 and J is TRBJ2-3; 8 bases align to TRBD1. Germline values: CDR1 MNHEY, CDR2 SVGAGI. This CDR3 has 15 residues. Losses at the gene ends were 6 bases for V and 5 bases for J; bases not matched to a gene: 10. CDR3 coding DNA: TGTGCCAGCAGAAACTCACGGACAGGGCTAGATACGCAGTATTTT. Amino acids: CASRNSRTGLDTQYF.

In DNA, the CDR3 is TGTGCCAGCAGTCCGACTAGCGGGAGCCACAATGAGCAGTTCTTC. As protein: CASSPTSGSHNEQFF. V gene TRBV2 combines with J gene TRBJ2-1, with 12 positions matching TRBD2. The CDR3 runs 15 residues. The J segment lost 5 bases and the V segment lost 5 bases, leaving 4 bases of the junction unmatched. Germline CDR1 and CDR2: SNHLY and FYNNEI.

The rearrangement joins TRBV19 to TRBJ1-3, with D possibly being TRBD1 (6 bases). This CDR3 is 20 amino acids long. V was cut by 3 bases and J by 0 bases, with 24 bases left in between. CDR1 and CDR2 from the germline V gene are LNHDA and SQIVND (reference sequence). The CDR3 loop is CASSMTGHRGRTASGNTIYF. The CDR3, as DNA: TGTGCCAGTAGTATGACAGGACACCGAGGGAGAACCGCCTCTGGAAACACCATATATTTT.

The chain links TRBV20-1 to TRBJ2-5; D remains unclear. In germline, CDR1 is DFQATT, CDR2 SNEGSKA (reference sequence). The CDR3 spans 13 residues. Trimming left V 3 bases short and J 3 bases short, with 11 bases between. CDR3 coding DNA: TGCAGTGCTAGTTACGGGTTGGAAGAGACCCAGTACTTC. Amino acids: CSASYGLEETQYF.

This clone came up a few times. CDR3 loop: CASSSYRTDRNYGYTF. The CDR3 bases are TGTGCCAGCAGCTCATACCGTACCGACAGGAACTATGGCTACACCTTC. The chain couples TRBV5-6 to TRBJ1-2, with D possibly TRBD1 on 6 matching bases. Trimming stripped 3 bases from V and 2 bases from J, with 17 bases between. Germline CDR1 and CDR2: SGHDT and YYEEEE. CDR3 length equals 16 residues. The full variable domain, rest sourced from reference TRBV5-6 and TRBJ1-2, is DAGVTQSPTHLIKTRGQQVTLRCSPKSGHDTVSWYQQALGQGPQFIFQYYEEEERQRGNFPDRFSGHQFPNYSSELNVNALLLGDSALYLCASSSYRTDRNYGYTFGSGTRLTVV.

The V call is TRBV19, the J call TRBJ2-7, with D maybe TRBD1 (6 bases). The CDR3 has 15 amino acids. Looked up from germline, CDR1 is LNHDA and CDR2 is SQIVND (reference sequence). V lost 1 base, J lost 0 bases, and 10 bases lay in between. CDR3 nucleotides: TGTGCCAGTAGTATAGGAGGACAGCCCTCCTACGAGCAGTACTTC. It translates to CASSIGGQPSYEQYF. Variable domain in full (rest from reference TRBV19 and TRBJ2-7): DGGITQSPKYLFRKEGQNVTLSCEQNLNHDAMYWYRQDPGQGLRLIYYSQIVNDFQKGDIAEGYSVSREKKESFPLTVTSAQKNPTAFYLCASSIGGQPSYEQYFGPGTRLTVT.

The chain links TRBV5-1 to TRBJ2-1, with 7 bases fitting TRBD1. V was clipped by 5 bases and J by 1 base; unmatched bases: 6. Germline lookup yields CDR1 SGHRS and CDR2 YFSETQ. The CDR3 is made up of 15 amino acids. CDR3 loop: CASSPGQNSYNEQFF. As DNA, the CDR3 is TGCGCCAGCAGTCCGGGACAGAATTCCTACAATGAGCAGTTCTTC.

This clone was seen only once. The CDR3: CASSPGHTGSWGNTIYF. CDR3 DNA: TGTGCCAGCAGCCCCGGACATACTGGTTCTTGGGGAAACACCATATATTTT. The gene calls are TRBV28 and TRBJ1-3, with D possibly matching TRBD1 (5 bases). Germline V gene lookup returns CDR1 MDHEN and CDR2 SYDVKM. Deletions cut 6 bases from V and 4 bases from J, with 22 bases between. The CDR3 is 17 residues long.

The V and J genes are TRBV19 and TRBJ2-5; 7 bases line up with TRBD2. The germline V gene encodes CDR1 LNHDA and CDR2 SQIVND (reference sequence). Trimming cost V 0 bases and J 4 bases; bases outside gene matches: 5. The CDR3 contains 15 residues. CDR3 DNA sequence: TGTGCCAGTAGTATAGATTCTGGGGGGGGAGAGACCCAGTACTTC. This sequence encodes CASSIDSGGGETQYF. Combining the CDR3 with reference TRBV19 and TRBJ2-5 gives the whole variable domain DGGITQSPKYLFRKEGQNVTLSCEQNLNHDAMYWYRQDPGQGLRLIYYSQIVNDFQKGDIAEGYSVSREKKESFPLTVTSAQKNPTAFYLCASSIDSGGGETQYFGPGTRLLVL.

This sequence joins TRBV19 and TRBJ2-7; 8 nucleotides align to TRBD1. CDR3 length: 14 amino acids. With 4 bases clipped from V and 3 bases from J, the junction kept 5 bases outside the gene matches. Germline CDR1 LNHDA, CDR2 SQIVND (reference sequence). Written as DNA, the CDR3 is TGTGCCAGTAGTAACCAGGGGGCAGGCTACGAGCAGTACTTC. Its protein is CASSNQGAGYEQYF.

The V gene is TRBV24-1, the J gene TRBJ2-3; 10 bases map to TRBD2. Germline V gene sequence: CDR1 KGHDR, CDR2 SFDVKD. V lost 10 bases to trimming and J lost 2 bases; unmatched junction nucleotides: 8. The CDR3 is made up of 15 amino acids. The CDR3 region has the DNA TGTGCCACAACTAGCGGGGATATCTACACAGATACGCAGTATTTT. This codes for CATTSGDIYTDTQYF.

The genes are TRBV5-1 and TRBJ2-7; TRBD2 might be the D (5 bases). The V and J ends lost 4 bases and 2 bases respectively, with 25 bases between them. The CDR3 runs to 18 residues. Germline V CDR1 and CDR2: SGHRS, YFSETQ. The CDR3 DNA is TGCGCCAGCAGCAAGGGTAGCGTAGAAGGGTATCTAGCCTACGAGCAGTACTTC. Encoded protein: CASSKGSVEGYLAYEQYF.

This clone was recorded many times. The chain is built from TRBV6-2 or TRBV6-3 and TRBJ2-5; perhaps TRBD2 as D (6 bases). V lost 2 bases and J 5 bases, leaving 15 bases between the germline ends. The CDR3 runs 15 residues. Germline lookup yields CDR1 MNHEY and CDR2 SVGEGT. CDR3 amino acids: CASSYLGSGRETQYF. Written as DNA, the CDR3 is TGTGCCAGCAGTTACCTCGGATCAGGGAGGGAGACCCAGTACTTC.

This chain connects TRBV11-3 to TRBJ2-1; a weak D match, TRBD1 (7 bases). Per the germline V gene, CDR1 is SGHNT and CDR2 is YENEEA. Trimming stripped 1 base from V and 5 bases from J, with 12 bases between. This CDR3 spans 15 amino acids. The CDR3 here is CASSLGRGRNNEQFF. The CDR3 nucleotides are TGTGCCAGCAGCTTAGGGAGGGGGCGCAACAATGAGCAGTTCTTC.

This sequence joins TRBV19 and TRBJ1-4; the D gene is possibly TRBD1 (5 bases). CDR1 is LNHDA, CDR2 SQIVND, per germline (reference sequence). The V gene lost 5 bases and the J gene lost 7 bases, with 20 bases spanning the gap. The CDR3 sequence is 16 residues long. CDR3 sequence reads: CASSSPGSNSGEKLFF. CDR3 DNA: TGTGCCAGTAGTTCCCCAGGGTCGAACTCCGGTGAAAAACTGTTTTTT.

This sequence joins TRBV6-2 or TRBV6-3 and TRBJ2-3; 9 bases are shared with TRBD1. V lost 4 bases to trimming and J lost 4 bases; unmatched junction nucleotides: 3. From germline, CDR1 is MNHEY and CDR2 SVGEGT. The CDR3 has 14 residues. The CDR3 sequence is CASSWDRVSDTQYF. The CDR3 DNA reads as TGTGCCAGCAGTTGGGACAGGGTCTCAGATACGCAGTATTTT.

This clone has a single count. V usage is TRBV6-2 or TRBV6-3 and J usage is TRBJ2-2, with D perhaps matching TRBD2 (5 bases). V was cut by 4 bases and J by 4 bases, with 10 bases left in between. Germline values: CDR1 MNHEY, CDR2 SVGEGT. The CDR3 totals 14 residues. The CDR3 region has the DNA TGTGCCAGCAGTTCACTAGTCGGCACCGGGGAGCTGTTTTTT. As protein: CASSSLVGTGELFF.

The rearrangement links TRBV4-2 to TRBJ2-3; D might be TRBD2 (6 bases). This CDR3 has 15 amino acids. V was pared by 4 bases and J by 3 bases, with 14 bases between. Germline CDR1 reads LGHNA; CDR2 reads YNFKEQ. CDR3 coding DNA: TGTGCCAGCAGCCCCAGACTAGGTCAGACAGATACGCAGTATTTT. Protein sequence: CASSPRLGQTDTQYF.

This sequence joins TRBV18 and TRBJ2-2; D remains unclear. Germline assignment: CDR1 KGHSH and CDR2 LQKENI. V lost 6 bases to trimming and J lost 6 bases, with 14 bases between them. CDR3 length: 14 residues. CDR3 DNA sequence: TGTGCCAGCTCTTCCGTCCAGGCCGCCGGGGAGCTGTTTTTT. Encoded protein: CASSSVQAAGELFF.

The rearrangement links TRBV6-2 or TRBV6-3 to TRBJ1-1; D ambiguous. V lost 7 bases, J lost 0 bases, and 12 bases lay in between. The CDR3 is made up of 14 amino acids. Germline CDR1 and CDR2: MNHEY and SVGEGT. Here the CDR3 DNA reads TGTGCCAGCACCCCGAGGGTGTTGAACACTGAAGCTTTCTTT. Translating gives CASTPRVLNTEAFF.

This clone was seen only a few times. This chain joins TRBV11-2 and TRBJ2-1, with D perhaps TRBD2 (6 bases). The germline V gene encodes CDR1 SGHAT and CDR2 FQNNGV. This CDR3 comprises 11 residues. V was clipped by 7 bases and J by 9 bases, with 10 bases between them. CDR3 loop: CASTWRGEQFF. For the CDR3, the DNA is TGTGCCAGCACATGGAGGGGTGAGCAGTTCTTC. Full variable domain (remainder filled in from reference TRBV11-2 and TRBJ2-1): EAGVAQSPRYKIIEKRQSVAFWCNPISGHATLYWYQQILGQGPKLLIQFQNNGVVDDSQLPKDRFSAERLKGVDSTLKIQPAKLEDSAVYLCASTWRGEQFFGPGTRLTVL.

In this sample, this clone turned up once. The rearrangement links TRBV29-1 to TRBJ2-5; D unresolved. Per germline, CDR1 SQVTM and CDR2 ANQGSEA. Between the trimmed V and J ends, which lost 6 bases and 4 bases, there was a span of 12 bases. The CDR3 loop spans 12 amino acids. CDR3 sequence: CSVGGQRETQYF. DNA for the CDR3: TGCAGCGTCGGTGGTCAGCGAGAGACCCAGTACTTC.

The chain employs TRBV6-5 and TRBJ1-2, with D possibly matching TRBD1 (5 bases). Germline assignment: CDR1 MNHEY and CDR2 SVGAGI. CDR3 length: 13 amino acids. The CDR3 spells CAALGGDNYGYTF. CDR3 nucleotides: TGTGCTGCTCTGGGGGGGGATAACTATGGCTACACCTTC.

The chain combines TRBV9 with TRBJ1-1; a possible D gene is TRBD1 (6 bases). Germline V gene sequence: CDR1 SGDLS, CDR2 YYNGEE. This CDR3 contains 14 residues. V was clipped by 5 bases and J by 4 bases, with 15 bases between them. In DNA, the CDR3 is TGTGCCAGCAGTGAGTGGGGGGGCTTCACTGAAGCTTTCTTT. Protein product: CASSEWGGFTEAFF.

The rearrangement uses TRBV12-3 or TRBV12-4 and TRBJ2-3; a weak D match, TRBD2 (5 bases). Trimming removed 4 bases at V and 8 bases at J, with 13 bases between. The CDR3 consists of 13 residues. This chain's CDR3 is CASSSAGGGTQYF. The CDR3 DNA follows: TGTGCCAGCAGTTCAGCAGGTGGAGGTACGCAGTATTTT.